Below, 20 T cell receptor beta chains from the same sample are listed, as sequenced in a study of regulatory T cells in long-lasting Graves disease. Time point in this sample: persistent/refractory GD, antithyroid drugs over 5 years with positive TRAb. Researchers made the TCR library from RNA that was extracted from PBMCs. Arm-PCR with iRepertoire HTBI primers amplified the CDR3 regions for these TCR beta libraries. TCRdb re-analysed the multiplex PCR reads in MiXCR, keeping a single row per CDR3 protein. The table includes 600,000 to 850,000 distinct CDR3 sequences, 25% to 35% detected once. This material consisted of peripheral blood mononuclear cells (PBMCs), taken when the disease was refractory, from a patient treated with antithyroid drugs. Receptor source: a female donor with Graves disease.

The V and J genes are TRBV29-1 and TRBJ1-4, with TRBD1 as a possible D gene (6 bases). The CDR3 has 12 residues. Trimming cost V 4 bases and J 5 bases, with 8 bases left between them. Germline V lookup: CDR1 SQVTM, CDR2 ANQGSEA. CDR3 in DNA: TGCAGCGTTGGCACAGGGAATGAAAAACTGTTTTTT. It is translated as CSVGTGNEKLFF.

CDR3 DNA: TGTGCCAGTAGTCCAGATATGGGGTACGAGCAGTACTTC. Translating it yields CASSPDMGYEQYF. The chain is built from TRBV19 and TRBJ2-7; D is uncertain. V was trimmed by 5 bases and J by 4 bases, leaving 12 bases between them. CDR1 LNHDA and CDR2 SQIVND come from the germline V gene (reference sequence). This CDR3 region has 13 residues.

This sequence joins TRBV20-1 and TRBJ1-2; D gene uncertain. The CDR3 runs to 12 residues. Germline-derived CDR1 and CDR2 are DFQATT and SNEGSKA (reference sequence). V lost 7 bases and J lost 2, with 11 bases in between. CDR3 residues: CSGEMRNYGYTF. The CDR3 DNA reads TGCAGTGGGGAGATGAGGAACTATGGCTACACCTTC.

The J gene is TRBJ1-3, the V gene TRBV29-1; D remains unclear. The CDR3 has 14 amino acids. Germline V CDR1 and CDR2: SQVTM, ANQGSEA. With 1 base removed from V and 6 bases from J, the gap between germline ends came to 13 bases. CDR3 bases: TGCAGCGTTGAAGGCATGGATTTTGAAAACACCATATATTTT. Protein product: CSVEGMDFENTIYF.

The chain uses TRBV20-1 and TRBJ2-7; 7 nucleotides align to TRBD2. The CDR3 has 14 amino acids. Germline trimming cut 6 bases from V and 4 bases from J; bases unmatched to any gene: 12. CDR1 and CDR2 from the germline V gene are DFQATT and SNEGSKA (reference sequence). CDR3: CSAGIWRELYEQYF. CDR3 DNA: TGCAGTGCCGGGATTTGGCGGGAGTTGTACGAGCAGTACTTC.

The chain links TRBV30 to TRBJ1-1; TRBD1 might be the D (5 bases). The germline CDR1 and CDR2 sequences are GTSNPN and SVGIG (reference sequence). With 0 bases removed from V and 1 base from J, the gap between germline ends came to 9 bases. This CDR3 region has 14 residues. Written as DNA, the CDR3 is TGTGCCTGGAGTGTACCAGGGACGAACACTGAAGCTTTCTTT. This sequence encodes CAWSVPGTNTEAFF.

The gene calls are TRBV5-1 and TRBJ2-1, with TRBD2 identical over 7 bases. Germline assignment: CDR1 SGHRS and CDR2 YFSETQ. V shed 4 bases and J 1 base; nucleotides not matched to a gene: 5. The CDR3 has 15 amino acids. For the CDR3, the DNA is TGCGCCAGCAGCGCGAGCGGGACGTCCTACAATGAGCAGTTCTTC. Its protein is CASSASGTSYNEQFF.

J is TRBJ2-1 and V is TRBV2; 12 bases match TRBD2. V was clipped by 5 bases and J by 4 bases; unmatched bases: 3. This CDR3 has 15 amino acids. In germline, CDR1 is SNHLY, CDR2 FYNNEI. CDR3 in amino acids: CASSQTSGSYNEQFF. CDR3 sequence (DNA): TGTGCCAGCAGTCAGACTAGCGGGAGTTACAATGAGCAGTTCTTC. Together with reference TRBV2 and TRBJ2-1, the CDR3 gives the full variable domain: EPEVTQTPSHQVTQMGQEVILRCVPISNHLYFYWYRQILGQKVEFLVSFYNNEISEKSEIFDDQFSVERPDGSNFTLKIRSTKLEDSAMYFCASSQTSGSYNEQFFGPGTRLTVL.

The chain combines TRBV19 with TRBJ1-1, with unresolved D. Germline V gene lookup returns CDR1 LNHDA and CDR2 SQIVND (reference sequence). CDR3 length: 13 residues. Trimming stripped 0 bases from V and 6 bases from J, with 8 bases between. The CDR3: CASSIEAVPEAFF. The CDR3 bases are TGTGCCAGTAGTATAGAGGCGGTCCCTGAAGCTTTCTTT.

CDR3 nucleotides: TGTGCCAGCAGTTTCACGGACAGCCCGAACACCGGGGAGCTGTTTTTT. This sequence encodes CASSFTDSPNTGELFF. This chain connects TRBV6-2 or TRBV6-3 to TRBJ2-2, with D possibly matching TRBD1 (6 bases). Germline V lookup: CDR1 MNHEY, CDR2 SVGEGT. Trimming removed 4 bases from V and 0 bases from J, with 12 bases in between. CDR3 length: 16 amino acids.

In this sample, this clonotype turned up a few times. This chain uses TRBV7-9 with TRBJ2-7; the D is unclear. The germline V and J ends were trimmed by 1 base and 0 bases, with 10 bases remaining between them. Germline values: CDR1 SEHNR, CDR2 FQNEAQ (reference sequence). This CDR3 has 15 residues. CDR3: CASSLVPAGSYEQYF. CDR3 nucleotides: TGTGCCAGCAGCTTAGTTCCGGCCGGCTCCTACGAGCAGTACTTC.

The chain carries TRBV20-1 and TRBJ2-2; 7 bases fit TRBD2. V shed 1 base, J shed 11 bases, and the junction held 1 base outside the gene matches. CDR3 size: 11 residues. The germline V gene encodes CDR1 DFQATT and CDR2 SNEGSKA (reference sequence). The CDR3 DNA follows: TGCAGTGCTAGAGTAGCGGGTGAGCTGTTTTTT. Translated: CSARVAGELFF.

This clonotype has at least ten counts. This chain links TRBV6-1 with TRBJ1-1, with no clear D. Trimming shortened V by 6 bases and J by 4 bases, and 15 bases separated the two germline ends. Looked up from germline, CDR1 is MNHNS and CDR2 is SASEGT. This CDR3 region has 14 residues. Here the CDR3 reads CASRPTGRVTEAFF. CDR3 in DNA: TGTGCCAGCAGACCCACGGGGAGGGTCACTGAAGCTTTCTTT.

This clonotype was seen a handful of times. The gene calls are TRBV4-1 and TRBJ2-5; perhaps TRBD1 as D (5 bases). With 0 bases removed from V and 2 bases from J, the gap between germline ends came to 10 bases. This CDR3 is built from 15 residues. Germline CDR1 MGHRA, CDR2 YSYEKL. The CDR3 DNA is TGCGCCAGCAGCCAAGACAGGGAAGAGCAAGAGACCCAGTACTTC. Amino acid sequence: CASSQDREEQETQYF.

In its sample, this clonotype was seen a few times. The V call is TRBV29-1, the J call TRBJ1-2; D is possibly TRBD1 (5 bases). The V and J ends lost 6 bases and 0 bases respectively, with 11 bases between them. The CDR3 covers 13 residues. Germline loops: CDR1 SQVTM, CDR2 ANQGSEA. CDR3 DNA: TGCAGCGTCGAAAGGACACCTAACTATGGCTACACCTTC. Translation: CSVERTPNYGYTF.

CDR3: CATSIGQGAFGYTF. Written as DNA, the CDR3 is TGTGCCACCAGCATCGGACAGGGGGCTTTTGGCTACACCTTC. The rearrangement links TRBV15 to TRBJ1-2; 11 positions agree with TRBD1. CDR3 length: 14 residues. V shed 4 bases, J shed 7 bases, and the junction held 5 bases outside the gene matches. Germline V lookup: CDR1 LNHNV, CDR2 YYDKDF (reference sequence). The full variable domain, in which reference TRBV15 and TRBJ1-2 provide the parts outside the CDR3, is DAMVIQNPRYQVTQFGKPVTLSCSQTLNHNVMYWYQQKSSQAPKLLFHYYDKDFNNEADTPDNFQSRRPNTSFCFLDIRSPGLGDTAMYLCATSIGQGAFGYTFGSGTRLTVV.

The chain uses TRBV24-1 and TRBJ1-3; 8 nucleotides align to TRBD1. This CDR3 region has 15 residues. Germline V gene data show CDR1 as KGHDR and CDR2 as SFDVKD. Trimming removed 3 bases from V and 4 bases from J; junction bases left unmatched: 4. The CDR3 here is CATSDAGTGGNTIYF. As DNA, the CDR3 is TGTGCCACCAGTGATGCCGGGACAGGCGGAAACACCATATATTTT.

The chain couples TRBV20-1 to TRBJ1-1; TRBD1 might be the D (6 bases). From germline, CDR1 is DFQATT and CDR2 SNEGSKA (reference sequence). The CDR3 contains 13 residues. V was clipped by 7 bases and J by 3 bases, with 15 bases between them. The CDR3 here is CSGTHRDHTEAFF. For the CDR3, the DNA is TGCAGTGGGACCCACAGGGACCACACTGAAGCTTTCTTT.

The V call is TRBV3-1, the J call TRBJ1-1; the D gene is possibly TRBD1 (6 bases). This CDR3 is built from 12 residues. Germline loops: CDR1 LGHDT, CDR2 YNNKEL (reference sequence). V was clipped by 5 bases and J by 9 bases, with 13 bases between them. The CDR3 region has the DNA TGTGCCAGCAGCGCAGGGGAAAGTAAAGCTTTCTTT. This sequence encodes CASSAGESKAFF. Complete variable domain (other parts from reference TRBV3-1 and TRBJ1-1): DTAVSQTPKYLVTQMGNDKSIKCEQNLGHDTMYWYKQDSKKFLKIMFSYNNKELIINETVPNRFSPKSPDKAHLNLHINSLELGDSAVYFCASSAGESKAFFGQGTRLTVV.

The table lists this clonotype with a few counts. The chain couples TRBV5-1 to TRBJ2-5, with D perhaps matching TRBD2 (6 bases). The CDR3 is made up of 15 amino acids. The germline V gene has CDR1 SGHRS and CDR2 YFSETQ. The V end was cut by 0 bases, the J end by 2 bases, with 11 bases between. The CDR3: CASSLGDWQQETQYF. For the CDR3, the DNA is TGCGCCAGCAGCTTGGGGGACTGGCAACAAGAGACCCAGTACTTC. Looking up the rest from reference TRBV5-1 and TRBJ2-5 gives the full variable domain: KAGVTQTPRYLIKTRGQQVTLSCSPISGHRSVSWYQQTPGQGLQFLFEYFSETQRNKGNFPGRFSGRQFSNSRSEMNVSTLELGDSALYLCASSLGDWQQETQYFGPGTRLLVL.